The 5 T cell receptor beta chains below were found in one sample sequenced in a study of OX40 agonist ivuxolimab in advanced cancers. This table comes from immunoSEQ multiplex PCR, and its TCRdb copy is limited to in-frame clones, with some not included. The sample contains tens of thousands of clones, approximately 91% of which appear only once. The material was CD4+ or CD8+ T cells sorted from blood, obtained in a trial of the OX40 agonist ivuxolimab. Receptors were obtained from an adult with an advanced solid tumor such as melanoma, head and neck, liver or kidney cancer.

The count of this clone is one. The chain carries TRBV27 and TRBJ1-2; a weak D match, TRBD1 (5 bases). In germline, CDR1 is MNHEY, CDR2 SMNVEV (reference sequence). V was cut by 1 base and J by 1 base, with 10 bases left in between. The CDR3 has 15 amino acids. The CDR3 nucleotides read TGTGCCAGCAGTTTATACGGGGCCAATAACTATGGCTACACCTTC. Translated: CASSLYGANNYGYTF.

The rearrangement joins TRBV30 to TRBJ1-1; D is undetermined. The germline CDR1 and CDR2 sequences are GTSNPN and SVGIG (reference sequence). There are 13 residues in the CDR3. The V end was cut by 5 bases, the J end by 1 base, with 11 bases between. The CDR3 is CAWQVRSNTEAFF. CDR3 in DNA: TGTGCCTGGCAGGTTCGGTCGAACACTGAAGCTTTCTTT.

This clone was observed a handful of times. The chain recombines TRBV29-1 with TRBJ1-1, with TRBD1 as a possible D gene (5 bases). The CDR3 has 12 amino acids. Germline CDR1 is SQVTM and CDR2 is ANQGSEA. V lost 6 bases and J 0 bases, leaving 8 bases between the germline ends. As DNA, the CDR3 is TGCAGCGTGTCGACAGTGAACACTGAAGCTTTCTTT. It codes for CSVSTVNTEAFF. The full variable domain, completed using reference TRBV29-1 and TRBJ1-1, is SAVISQKPSRDICQRGTSLTIQCQVDSQVTMMFWYRQQPGQSLTLIATANQGSEATYESGFVIDKFPISRPNLTFSTLTVSNMSPEDSSIYLCSVSTVNTEAFFGQGTRLTVV.

The CDR3 sequence: CASRGGNEKLFF. The CDR3 region has the DNA TGTGCCAGCAGGGGGGGTAATGAAAAACTGTTTTTT. The rearrangement links TRBV6-6 to TRBJ1-4; possibly TRBD1 for D (5 bases). V lost 6 bases to trimming and J lost 4 bases, with 6 bases between them. CDR1 is MNHNY, CDR2 SVGAGI, per germline (reference sequence). The length of the CDR3 is 12 residues.

The chain uses TRBV28 and TRBJ1-1; no definite D call. Germline V lookup: CDR1 MDHEN, CDR2 SYDVKM. Between the trimmed V and J ends, which lost 3 bases and 1 base, there was a span of 9 bases. The CDR3 has 14 residues. CDR3 DNA: TGTGCCAGCAGTTTGATAGTCGGGAACACTGAAGCTTTCTTT. Its protein is CASSLIVGNTEAFF.